This T cell receptor (beta chain) emerged from a study of blood T cells in healthy people across ages. Germline V gene lookup returns CDR1 SGHKS and CDR2 YYEKEE (reference sequence). Trimming took 4 bases from V and 1 from J, leaving 18 bases between them. The length of the CDR3 is 17 residues. A second PCR of roughly 7 to 11 cycles used a sample-barcoded 5' primer and a J-beta primer mix. One entry per CDR3 protein, called by TCRdb with MiXCR from the 5' RACE reads. The sample gives approximately 760,000 distinct CDR3 sequences, roughly 25% of which show up once; 9% to 9.5% is in the top ten. These data were also reused for a study on T cells of mothers and their children. In that study: Donation came from three healthy Caucasian mothers together with their six children. Per child, about 3 million TCR beta CDR3 reads were obtained, against over 10 million per mother.

The sample was blood. The rearrangement joins TRBV5-5 to TRBJ2-1, with a tentative D call TRBD2 (7 bases). This receptor was obtained from a boy between 5 and 17 years old in good health. The CDR3 here is CASSQTGGRESYNEQFF. CDR3 in DNA: TGTGCCAGCAGCCAGACTGGGGGGCGGGAGTCCTACAATGAGCAGTTCTTC. Variable domain in full (rest from reference TRBV5-5 and TRBJ2-1): DAGVTQSPTHLIKTRGQQVTLRCSPISGHKSVSWYQQVLGQGPQFIFQYYEKEERGRGNFPDRFSARQFPNYSSELNVNALLLGDSALYLCASSQTGGRESYNEQFFGPGTRLTVL.